Sequencing of this T cell receptor (beta chain) was carried out in a study of cytomegalovirus exposure and HLA in healthy donors (dated by TCRdb to the late 2010s). About the study as a whole: According to an earlier analysis of several hundred of the donors, about 179 million T cells yielded roughly 110 million unique TCR beta sequences and about 300 Gb of sequence data. A later analysis re-examined previously published TCR beta repertoires from several hundred donors and added high-resolution HLA genotyping to investigate patterns of TCR occurrence. All discovery cohort repertoires had been generated on a single sequencing platform. To decide whether each TCR beta V gene segment behaved as functional or pseudogenic, an earlier analysis of some 540 of the donors relied on high-throughput TCR beta sequencing. Alongside the repertoire data, information on donor age, sex, ethnicity and CMV serostatus was compiled. HLA typing included class I and class II loci at four-digit resolution. The number of donors typed differed by locus, with roughly 629-640 for A, B, C, DRB1 and DQB1, roughly 520 for DQA1, over 600 for DPA1, and some 450 for DPB1. To predict cytomegalovirus infection status, the study combined high-throughput TCR immunosequencing, statistical association of individual TCRs with disease status, and machine learning. Rather than using new phenotypic data, the later analysis identified candidate immune exposures from TCR beta sequences and from how often those sequences occurred across donors. Among 398 genotyped donors of the cohort, an average of about 240,000 unique TCR beta nucleotide sequences were sequenced per donor, roughly 18% of them non-productive. Roughly 5 DR-DQ haplotypes were handled as single units for association and clustering because linkage in the cohort was strong. An early release that covered fewer than 800 HLA-typed donors contained approximately 300 gigabases of sequencing data and some 87 million unique TCR sequences. In addition to the first cohort of around 670 subjects, a separate validation cohort of 130 or so different subjects was used. In a later genetic analysis, genome-wide SNP genotypes for about 55% of the 666 donors were used, and that subset was treated as a discovery cohort. The study profiled the T cell repertoires of around 700 subjects by immunosequencing and related them to cytomegalovirus serostatus. Of the 350 to 400 genotyped donors, about 80% fell in the genetic ancestry cluster associated with self-reported Caucasian donors. The aim of the study was to test whether cataloging public T cell receptors could identify signatures of past pathogen exposure.

Summary of the overall study and its limitations: A few of the identified cytomegalovirus-associated TCR beta chains were confirmed in vitro to be specific for cytomegalovirus antigens. Compared with the roughly 720-donor mean, donors in an Asian-associated ancestry cluster had fewer N-insertions in productive TCRs, according to a later genetic analysis. A later analysis reported that several top co-occurrence clusters appeared linked to parvovirus B19, influenza, CMV and Epstein-Barr virus. Across donors, most TCR sequences were observed very rarely, whereas some public TCRs were present in many individuals. In an earlier analysis of more than 450 of the donors, most TCR beta V segments were observed in productive rearrangements about 90% or about 30% of the time, broadly matching IMGT annotations. Some IMGT-functional V segments, including TRBV6-2 and TRBV6-3, could not be told apart with the 87-base-pair reads, so those segments were excluded. When HLA alleles, especially DR and DQ, strongly co-occurred, TCR associations were difficult to assign to individual alleles. In a later genetic analysis, a missense DCLRE1C variant was associated with V-gene and J-gene trimming of TCR beta chains, and the association was replicated in an independent cohort. In this cohort, only TCR beta chains were sequenced, and detectable features were limited by the absence of alpha or paired-chain data. In a later analysis, 16,951 TCR beta sequences were associated with specific HLA alleles at a false discovery rate of 0.05. In the study, some 160 TCR beta chains were listed as associated with cytomegalovirus. Because counts were too low, around 17 rarely observed V segments, including chromosome 9 orphons, were left out of the earlier analysis of a few hundred of the donors. A further reported finding was that TCR beta sequences accurately predicted the HLA-A and HLA-B alleles for most subjects in the first cohort. It was suggested by the authors that the approach could potentially be generalized to other disease states and immunological phenotypes. The sequencing pipeline was judged likely to have produced a cluster of highly shared sequence variants as a technical artifact. Immune exposure information for the cohort was limited to CMV serostatus. The presence/absence analyses assumed that sequencing depth was roughly uniform across donors, and that assumption may not be true. A later analysis found that TCR association rates varied across HLA loci, with DRB1 alleles showing the most associated TCRs and HLA-C alleles the fewest. In a later analysis, most CMV-associated TCR beta chains were found to appear HLA-restricted, with HLA associations seemingly driven largely by CMV exposure. In both the original and validation cohorts, the classifier was reported to diagnose cytomegalovirus status with high specificity and sensitivity. In a later analysis, HLA-associated TCR beta chains were found to be more clonally expanded and to have lower generation probabilities than equally common non-associated chains. Because HLA typing was unavailable for some donors at each locus, only the typed subset was used in association tests. Correlated functional status among segregating V segments might be attributable to linkage disequilibrium, but an unknown experimental factor could not be ruled out.

About this clone itself: The antigen this receptor binds is unknown. Base qualities are missing; no much larger clone stands one base away.

In total, more than 500 healthy bone marrow donors made up the cohort. At the time of sampling, all cohort members were nominally healthy, though unrecorded immune exposures were likely present. The donor tested CMV seropositive and was one of the 289 seropositive cohort members. A peripheral blood sample was collected from each donor, and TCR beta sequencing was performed on peripheral blood mononuclear cells. Genomic DNA extraction from the blood cell samples was performed with the Qiagen DNeasy Blood Extraction Kit. Library construction relied on the immunoSEQ multiplex PCR assay. A mixture of 60 forward primers for TCR Vbeta segments and 13 reverse primers for TCR Jbeta segments was used in the multiplex PCR. The CDR3 region of rearranged TCR beta genes was amplified from genomic DNA by a multiplex PCR assay. The Illumina HiSeq System was used to sequence the amplified TCR beta libraries as 87-base-pair reads. The study's processing was this. A later analysis counted tens of millions of unique TCR beta chains across the 600 to 850 repertoires, and roughly 11 million of these chains were shared by at least two donors. A nearest-neighbor algorithm error-corrected the raw reads and collapsed the reads into unique sequences, merging closely related sequences to remove PCR and sequencing errors. V, D and J gene segments were assigned by aligning CDR3 sequences to IMGT reference sequences. For a sequence to be retained, a match of at least six nucleotides was required to both a V gene segment and a J gene segment. A rearrangement was called productive if the CDR3 had no stop codons and remained in frame with V and J, and every other rearrangement was called non-productive. Following IMGT convention, CDR3 was defined as the stretch from the second conserved V-encoded cysteine up to the conserved J-encoded phenylalanine. In an earlier analysis of around 640 of the donors, sequences lacking an unambiguous match to a single V gene segment were excluded. An earlier analysis of fewer than 750 of the donors called V segments functional above 56.7% productive rearrangements and segregating when the between-donor standard deviation exceeded 5%. A statistical classification framework was built to diagnose cytomegalovirus status from the catalog of TCR beta chain sequences. A later analysis assigned V and J genes by comparing TCR nucleotide sequences with IMGT/GENE-DB human TR gene sequences. In a later analysis, CDR3 sequences and most-parsimonious VDJ recombination scenarios were assigned using the TCRdist pipeline. In a later analysis, each TCR beta chain was defined by its CDR3 amino acid sequence together with its V-gene family, and reads lacking a unique V-gene family were excluded. In a later analysis, 450 to 600 highly shared, low-generation-probability nucleotide sequences were removed to address suspected cross-contamination and a sequencing artifact. In a later analysis, a clonal expansion index was calculated for each public chain from normalized within-repertoire ranks of inferred template counts. In a later analysis, generation probabilities were computed with a VDJ recombination model fitted to out-of-frame rearrangements, and the resulting probabilities were checked against IGoR. In a later analysis, hypergeometric tests were used to score TCR-TCR, TCR-HLA and TCR-CMV co-occurrence, with a repertoire-size bias correction applied to TCR pairs. In a later analysis, false discovery rates were estimated by permuting HLA or CMV assignments 20 times. In a later analysis, co-occurring TCRs were grouped with DBSCAN, and TCRdist sequence similarity was added when clustering was performed within HLA-allele-positive subsets. Repertoires with fewer than 30,000 or more than 120,000 public chains, plus five repertoires with anomalous nucleotide sharing, were excluded from co-occurrence clustering. In its TCRdb copy, this immuneACCESS table keeps in-frame sequences only and misses some clones. Where compared with another copy, unresolved V genes explain less than half of these, and the others have no known cause. V and J calls and clone size follow that table, whereas D and trimming were derived from the DNA. This sample comprises roughly 180,000 clones, roughly 8.7% of them detected only once. The top ten clones comprise approximately 1.4% of the sample.

Trimming at the junction amounts to 3 bases on V and 4 bases on J, and the germline ends lie 19 bases apart. The CDR3, cysteine through phenylalanine, is 16 amino acids long. The kept DNA is CDR3 alone, 48 bases in frame from the first base. Per the germline V gene (reference sequence), SGHNT is the CDR1 and YYREEE is the CDR2. This chain is built from TRBV5-4 and TRBJ2-5; TRBD1 is a weak D gene call, 6 bases matching. The sequence was collected from a woman younger than 45 in good health and CMV-seropositive. Sample: PBMCs. The DNA sequence is TGTGCCAGCAGCTCGTCAGGGGTGCTGAGGGTAGAGACCCAGTACTTC. Its coded protein is CASSSSGVLRVETQYF.